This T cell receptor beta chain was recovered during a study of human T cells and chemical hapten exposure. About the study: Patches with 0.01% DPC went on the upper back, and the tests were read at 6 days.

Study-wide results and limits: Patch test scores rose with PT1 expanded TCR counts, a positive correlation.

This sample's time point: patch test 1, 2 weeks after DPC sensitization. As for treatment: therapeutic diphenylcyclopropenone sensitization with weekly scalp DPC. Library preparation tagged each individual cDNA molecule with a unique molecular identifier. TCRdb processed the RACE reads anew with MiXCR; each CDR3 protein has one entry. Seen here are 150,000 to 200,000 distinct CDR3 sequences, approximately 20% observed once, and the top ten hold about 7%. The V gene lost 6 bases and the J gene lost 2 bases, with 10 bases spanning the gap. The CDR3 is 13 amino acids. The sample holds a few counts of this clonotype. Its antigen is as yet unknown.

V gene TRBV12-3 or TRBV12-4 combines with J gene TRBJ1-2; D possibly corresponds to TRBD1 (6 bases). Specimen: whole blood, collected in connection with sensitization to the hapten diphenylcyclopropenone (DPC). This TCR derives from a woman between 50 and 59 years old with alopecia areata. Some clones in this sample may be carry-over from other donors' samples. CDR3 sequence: CASSPGQNYGYTF. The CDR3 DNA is TGTGCCAGCAGCCCCGGACAGAACTATGGCTACACCTTC.